Each of the 4 T cell receptor beta chains below was sequenced from the same sample in a study of T-cell memory formation after mild COVID-19. Each CDR3 protein gets one entry after TCRdb re-called the 5' RACE reads with MiXCR. This sample has over 300,000 distinct CDR3 sequences, with 20% to 25% found just once. The sample taken for sequencing was PBMCs or a T cell subset sorted from them (not recorded which). These receptors all come from a man younger than 35 who had mild COVID-19 (a few samples of this study predate the infection). Cell type and time point are not known.

The V gene is TRBV7-2, the J gene TRBJ2-1, with D uncertain. The CDR3 extends over 16 amino acids. Per the germline V gene, CDR1 is SGHTA and CDR2 is FQGNSA. V lost 1 base, J lost 0 bases, and 10 bases lay in between. CDR3 loop: CASSLGGWGSYNEQFF. The CDR3 DNA sequence: TGTGCCAGCAGCTTAGGCGGCTGGGGCTCCTACAATGAGCAGTTCTTC.

In its sample, this clonotype was seen a few times. The V gene is TRBV4-1, the J gene TRBJ2-1; D is possibly TRBD2 (6 bases). Germline-derived CDR1 and CDR2 are MGHRA and YSYEKL. The CDR3 consists of 13 residues. V was trimmed by 0 bases and J by 9 bases, leaving 9 bases between them. In DNA, the CDR3 is TGCGCCAGCAGCCAAGACGGGGGATTTGAGCAGTTCTTC. Translating gives CASSQDGGFEQFF.

The J gene is TRBJ1-5, the V gene TRBV10-2, with D possibly being TRBD1 (5 bases). From germline, CDR1 is WSHSY and CDR2 SAAADI. The CDR3 loop spans 13 amino acids. The ends were cut back, 2 bases at V and 6 bases at J, with 8 bases in the middle. CDR3 residues: CASSEGARQPQHF. Here the CDR3 DNA reads TGCGCCAGCAGTGAGGGGGCGCGTCAGCCCCAGCATTTT.

This clonotype was seen ten or more times. V and J are TRBV7-2 and TRBJ1-1, with D maybe TRBD1 (5 bases). The CDR3 covers 12 residues. Trimming removed 5 bases at V and 4 bases at J, with 8 bases between. The germline CDR1 and CDR2 sequences are SGHTA and FQGNSA. The DNA of the CDR3 is TGTGCCAGCAGCCCAGGGTTCACTGAAGCTTTCTTT. Its translation: CASSPGFTEAFF.